These T cell receptor beta chains were read from a single sample in a study of CD8 T cells in ankylosing spondylitis. TCRdb passed the 5' RACE reads through MiXCR, listing each CDR3 protein once. This table holds 230,000 or so distinct CDR3 sequences, 15% to 20% found once. Sequencing was carried out using blood, either unsorted or a sorted T cell fraction (not recorded which). These receptors came from a male donor with ankylosing spondylitis or in good health (not recorded which). Each CDR3 is given with its conserved first and last residue. D genes are given only for firm matches. The size entry is marked missing in some rows and otherwise reads once, few, many or a size class.

CDR3: CASSTLTSGSTQDNEQFF
DNA: TGTGCCAGCAGTACATTAACTAGCGGGAGTACGCAGGACAATGAGCAGTTCTTC
length: 18
J: TRBJ2-1
size: -
V: TRBV27
D: TRBD2

CDR3: CASSALAGGDNEQFF
DNA: TGTGCCAGCAGCGCACTAGCGGGAGGGGACAATGAGCAGTTCTTC
length: 15
J: TRBJ2-1
size: few
V: TRBV6-2/TRBV6-3
D: TRBD2

CDR3: CASSLGGDRFF
DNA: TGTGCCAGCAGCTTAGGGGGAGATAGGTTCTTC
length: 11
J: TRBJ2-1
size: few
V: TRBV7-2
D: -

CDR3: CATSSLRDHNSPLHF
DNA: TGTGCCACCAGCAGCCTCCGGGACCATAATTCACCCCTCCACTTT
length: 15
J: TRBJ1-6
size: -
V: TRBV15
D: -

CDR3: CATSNDSSGTKETQYF
DNA: TGTGCCACTTCTAACGATAGTAGCGGGACTAAGGAGACCCAGTACTTC
length: 16
J: TRBJ2-5
size: -
V: TRBV10-3
D: TRBD2

CDR3: CASSSPGDYEQYF
DNA: TGTGCCAGCAGTTCGCCAGGGGACTACGAGCAGTACTTC
length: 13
J: TRBJ2-7
size: few
V: TRBV27
D: -

CDR3: CATNRERDQETQYF
DNA: TGTGCCACCAACAGAGAACGGGATCAAGAGACCCAGTACTTC
length: 14
J: TRBJ2-5
size: many
V: TRBV15
D: -

CDR3: CASSLPASLAGGYEQFF
DNA: TGTGCCAGCAGCCTCCCAGCTTCACTAGCGGGAGGCTATGAGCAGTTCTTC
length: 17
J: TRBJ2-1
size: few
V: TRBV4-2
D: TRBD2

CDR3: CASSQEQGSDTQYF
DNA: TGCGCCAGCAGCCAAGAACAGGGGTCAGATACGCAGTATTTT
length: 14
J: TRBJ2-3
size: -
V: TRBV4-3
D: TRBD1

CDR3: CSARDGTSGSTHTDTQYF
DNA: TGCAGTGCTAGAGATGGTACTAGCGGGAGTACCCACACAGATACGCAGTATTTT
length: 18
J: TRBJ2-3
size: -
V: TRBV20-1
D: TRBD2

CDR3: CSAILQAGGPEDEQFF
DNA: TGCAGTGCTATTCTCCAAGCGGGAGGGCCGGAGGATGAGCAGTTCTTC
length: 16
J: TRBJ2-1
size: -
V: TRBV20-1
D: TRBD2

CDR3: CASSLEPRGTSGVNNEQFF
DNA: TGCGCCAGCAGCTTGGAACCCCGGGGAACTAGCGGGGTGAACAATGAGCAGTTCTTC
length: 19
J: TRBJ2-1
size: few
V: TRBV5-1
D: TRBD2

CDR3: CATSGTGTGANVLTF
DNA: TGTGCCACCAGCGGAACAGGGACCGGGGCCAACGTCCTGACTTTC
length: 15
J: TRBJ2-6
size: few
V: TRBV15
D: -

CDR3: CASSPSRGGNMNTEAFF
DNA: TGTGCCAGCAGCCCCTCCCGAGGGGGCAACATGAACACTGAAGCTTTCTTT
length: 17
J: TRBJ1-1
size: many
V: TRBV5-6
D: TRBD1

CDR3: CASSPGQVEETQYF
DNA: TGTGCCAGCAGCCCCGGACAGGTCGAAGAGACCCAGTACTTC
length: 14
J: TRBJ2-5
size: many
V: TRBV12-3/TRBV12-4
D: TRBD1

CDR3: CSVEDPGTSGYNEQFF
DNA: TGCAGCGTTGAAGATCCCGGGACTAGCGGATACAATGAGCAGTTCTTC
length: 16
J: TRBJ2-1
size: few
V: TRBV29-1
D: TRBD2

CDR3: CASNPRAGPETQYF
DNA: TGTGCCAGCAACCCTAGGGCGGGACCGGAGACCCAGTACTTC
length: 14
J: TRBJ2-5
size: few
V: TRBV12-3/TRBV12-4
D: -

CDR3: CASHPASGNSPLHF
DNA: TGCGCCAGTCACCCGGCGTCCGGCAATTCACCCCTCCACTTT
length: 14
J: TRBJ1-6
size: -
V: TRBV5-1
D: -

CDR3: CSARDAGATDTQYF
DNA: TGCAGTGCTAGAGATGCGGGAGCAACAGATACGCAGTATTTT
length: 14
J: TRBJ2-3
size: -
V: TRBV20-1
D: TRBD2

CDR3: CASTLTGLEQYF
DNA: TGTGCCAGCACCCTGACAGGGCTCGAGCAGTACTTC
length: 12
J: TRBJ2-7
size: -
V: TRBV2
D: TRBD1

CDR3: CASSFRSSGHQETQYF
DNA: TGTGCCAGCAGCTTCAGGAGTAGCGGGCACCAAGAGACCCAGTACTTC
length: 16
J: TRBJ2-5
size: many
V: TRBV7-2
D: TRBD2

CDR3: CASGRSLSGANVLTF
DNA: TGTGCCAGCGGTCGTTCCCTCTCTGGGGCCAACGTCCTGACTTTC
length: 15
J: TRBJ2-6
size: few
V: TRBV6-1
D: -

CDR3: CASSIAGVAGSGANVLTF
DNA: TGCGCCAGCAGCATCGCGGGGGTCGCAGGTTCTGGGGCCAACGTCCTGACTTTC
length: 18
J: TRBJ2-6
size: few
V: TRBV5-1
D: TRBD2

CDR3: CASSQDRGEVYEQYF
DNA: TGCGCCAGCAGCCAAGACAGGGGGGAGGTCTACGAGCAGTACTTC
length: 15
J: TRBJ2-7
size: few
V: TRBV4-3
D: -

CDR3: CATHRTGRSSYNSPLHF
DNA: TGTGCCACACATCGGACAGGCCGGAGCTCCTATAATTCACCCCTCCACTTT
length: 17
J: TRBJ1-6
size: -
V: TRBV10-3
D: TRBD1

CDR3: CASSLRWTGIYTEAFF
DNA: TGCGCCAGCAGCTTGAGATGGACGGGTATCTACACTGAAGCTTTCTTT
length: 16
J: TRBJ1-1
size: few
V: TRBV5-1
D: -

CDR3: CASSVGLALYNEQFF
DNA: TGTGCCAGCAGCGTAGGGCTAGCTTTGTACAATGAGCAGTTCTTC
length: 15
J: TRBJ2-1
size: few
V: TRBV9
D: -

CDR3: CASSGRTSGRFNEQFF
DNA: TGTGCCAGCAGTGGACGGACTAGCGGGAGGTTCAATGAGCAGTTCTTC
length: 16
J: TRBJ2-1
size: many
V: TRBV6-1
D: TRBD2

CDR3: CASRAGEGDEQFF
DNA: TGCGCCAGCAGGGCGGGGGAAGGGGATGAGCAGTTCTTC
length: 13
J: TRBJ2-1
size: few
V: TRBV5-1
D: TRBD2

CDR3: CASRQGNYEQYF
DNA: TGTGCCAGCAGACAGGGTAACTACGAGCAGTACTTC
length: 12
J: TRBJ2-7
size: few
V: TRBV12-3/TRBV12-4
D: -

CDR3: CASSLGTPLSGNTIYF
DNA: TGTGCCAGCAGCTTAGGAACTCCGCTCTCTGGAAACACCATATATTTT
length: 16
J: TRBJ1-3
size: few
V: TRBV7-9
D: -

CDR3: CASSLQLEVHNEQFF
DNA: TGTGCCAGCAGCTTACAGCTAGAGGTTCACAATGAGCAGTTCTTC
length: 15
J: TRBJ2-1
size: -
V: TRBV7-3
D: -

CDR3: CASSLEAGTGIEQYF
DNA: TGTGCCAGCAGCTTAGAAGCCGGGACAGGGATTGAGCAGTACTTC
length: 15
J: TRBJ2-7
size: -
V: TRBV11-2
D: TRBD1

CDR3: CASSLGTSGVYEQYF
DNA: TGTGCCAGCAGCTTAGGGACTAGCGGGGTATACGAGCAGTACTTC
length: 15
J: TRBJ2-7
size: -
V: TRBV7-2
D: TRBD2

CDR3: CSVEDIGPSSYNEQFF
DNA: TGCAGCGTTGAAGATATTGGGCCCAGCTCCTACAATGAGCAGTTCTTC
length: 16
J: TRBJ2-1
size: -
V: TRBV29-1
D: -

CDR3: CASNTAGGLGETQYF
DNA: TGTGCCAGCAATACTGCAGGGGGATTGGGAGAGACCCAGTACTTC
length: 15
J: TRBJ2-5
size: -
V: TRBV2
D: TRBD1

CDR3: CASSDSGGYNEQFF
DNA: TGCGCCAGCAGTGATAGCGGCGGTTACAATGAGCAGTTCTTC
length: 14
J: TRBJ2-1
size: many
V: TRBV10-2
D: -

CDR3: CAISAAGTPYEQYF
DNA: TGTGCCATCAGTGCAGCCGGGACACCCTACGAGCAGTACTTC
length: 14
J: TRBJ2-7
size: -
V: TRBV10-3
D: -

CDR3: CASSSPDRGGEETQYF
DNA: TGTGCCAGCAGTTCCCCGGACAGGGGAGGTGAGGAGACCCAGTACTTC
length: 16
J: TRBJ2-5
size: few
V: TRBV12-3/TRBV12-4
D: TRBD1

CDR3: CASSYRQGASYNEQFF
DNA: TGTGCCAGCAGTTACCGACAGGGGGCCTCCTACAATGAGCAGTTCTTC
length: 16
J: TRBJ2-1
size: -
V: TRBV6-5
D: TRBD1

CDR3: CASSPATTGYNEQFF
DNA: TGCGCCAGCAGCCCGGCCACAACTGGCTACAATGAGCAGTTCTTC
length: 15
J: TRBJ2-1
size: few
V: TRBV5-1
D: -

CDR3: CASRPLAFPYEQYF
DNA: TGTGCCAGCAGACCCCTAGCGTTCCCCTACGAGCAGTACTTC
length: 14
J: TRBJ2-7
size: -
V: TRBV27
D: -

CDR3: CASSPTMPGSNTGELFF
DNA: TGTGCCAGCAGCCCCACTATGCCCGGGTCCAACACCGGGGAGCTGTTTTTT
length: 17
J: TRBJ2-2
size: -
V: TRBV4-2
D: -

CDR3: CASNDWAGETQYF
DNA: TGTGCCAGCAACGATTGGGCTGGGGAGACCCAGTACTTC
length: 13
J: TRBJ2-5
size: -
V: TRBV12-3/TRBV12-4
D: -

CDR3: CSVGTSGRTGELFF
DNA: TGCAGCGTTGGGACTAGCGGGAGGACCGGGGAGCTGTTTTTT
length: 14
J: TRBJ2-2
size: -
V: TRBV29-1
D: TRBD2

CDR3: CASSPLLAGGNNEQFF
DNA: TGTGCCAGCAGCCCGCTGCTAGCGGGAGGAAACAATGAGCAGTTCTTC
length: 16
J: TRBJ2-1
size: -
V: TRBV7-9
D: TRBD2

CDR3: CASKALPEEVTQYF
DNA: TGTGCCTCAAAGGCCCTTCCCGAGGAAGTGACCCAGTACTTC
length: 14
J: TRBJ2-5
size: -
V: TRBV10-3
D: -

CDR3: CASSLTGQTPADTQYF
DNA: TGTGCCAGCAGTTTGACAGGGCAGACCCCTGCAGATACGCAGTATTTT
length: 16
J: TRBJ2-3
size: -
V: TRBV12-3/TRBV12-4
D: TRBD1

CDR3: CASGPKDRGHGYTF
DNA: TGTGCTAGTGGTCCGAAGGACAGGGGGCATGGCTACACCTTC
length: 14
J: TRBJ1-2
size: -
V: TRBV12-5
D: TRBD1

CDR3: CASSNGGTEAFF
DNA: TGTGCCAGCAGTAATGGGGGGACTGAAGCTTTCTTT
length: 12
J: TRBJ1-1
size: -
V: TRBV12-3/TRBV12-4
D: -

CDR3: CASSGPPHPGLGHYEQYF
DNA: TGTGCCAGCAGTGGTCCCCCTCATCCGGGACTAGGACACTACGAGCAGTACTTC
length: 18
J: TRBJ2-7
size: -
V: TRBV12-3/TRBV12-4
D: TRBD2

CDR3: CASSLYLGSTYEQYF
DNA: TGTGCCAGCAGCTTATACCTAGGGTCAACCTACGAGCAGTACTTC
length: 15
J: TRBJ2-7
size: few
V: TRBV7-2
D: -

CDR3: CASSPNRDEQYF
DNA: TGCGCCAGCAGCCCCAACAGGGACGAGCAGTACTTC
length: 12
J: TRBJ2-7
size: -
V: TRBV4-1
D: -

CDR3: CASSTLAGEATGELFF
DNA: TGTGCCAGCAGTACCCTAGCGGGAGAGGCCACCGGGGAGCTGTTTTTT
length: 16
J: TRBJ2-2
size: few
V: TRBV27
D: TRBD2

CDR3: CASSQYVDGPTDTQYF
DNA: TGTGCCAGCAGTCAGTACGTCGACGGACCCACAGATACGCAGTATTTT
length: 16
J: TRBJ2-3
size: -
V: TRBV27
D: -

CDR3: CASSQGIGTPYEQYF
DNA: TGTGCCAGCAGCCAAGGGATCGGGACACCCTACGAGCAGTACTTC
length: 15
J: TRBJ2-7
size: -
V: TRBV4-2
D: -

CDR3: CASSPTGLTNHEQFF
DNA: TGTGCCAGCAGCCCCACAGGGCTCACCAACCATGAGCAGTTCTTC
length: 15
J: TRBJ2-1
size: few
V: TRBV6-1
D: -